This T cell receptor beta chain was identified during a study of T cell changes during pregnancy in multiple sclerosis. The CDR3 runs to 14 residues. Germline CDR1 and CDR2: SEHNR and FQNEAQ (reference sequence). V trimming: 5 bases; J trimming: 5 bases; junction bases outside the gene matches: 8. TCRdb's table, derived via immunoSEQ multiplex PCR, lists solely in-frame clones and lacks some. This repertoire shows 65,000 to 75,000 clones, around 91% found once; its top ten account for approximately 1.5%. This clone was seen only a few times. The sequence was obtained from a female donor in good health, enrolled as a control in a pregnancy study. The sample consisted of peripheral blood, taken in the third trimester of pregnancy. The rearrangement links TRBV7-9 to TRBJ1-2; 7 nucleotides line up with TRBD1. The CDR3 here is CASSGQATAYGYTF. The CDR3, as DNA: TGTGCCAGCAGCGGACAGGCGACCGCGTATGGCTACACCTTC.